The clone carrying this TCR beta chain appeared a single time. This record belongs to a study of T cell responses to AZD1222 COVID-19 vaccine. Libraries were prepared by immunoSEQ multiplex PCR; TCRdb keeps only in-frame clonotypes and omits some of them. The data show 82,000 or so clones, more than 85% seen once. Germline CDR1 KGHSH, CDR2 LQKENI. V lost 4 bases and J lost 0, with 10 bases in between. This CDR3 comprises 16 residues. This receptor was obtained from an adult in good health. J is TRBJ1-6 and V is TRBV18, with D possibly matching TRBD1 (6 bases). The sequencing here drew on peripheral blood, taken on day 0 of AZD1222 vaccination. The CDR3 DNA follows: TGTGCCAGCTCACTGGGACATAGCTCCTATAATTCACCCCTCCACTTT. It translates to CASSLGHSSYNSPLHF. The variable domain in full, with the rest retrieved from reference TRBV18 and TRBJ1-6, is NAGVMQNPRHLVRRRGQEARLRCSPMKGHSHVYWYRQLPEEGLKFMVYLQKENIIDESGMPKERFSAEFPKEGPSILRIQQVVRGDSAAYFCASSLGHSSYNSPLHFGNGTRLTVT.